The present T cell receptor beta chain was sequenced within a study of radiation and T cells in renal cell carcinoma. Looking at the study overall: Nephrectomy followed 15 Gy stereotactic body radiation by 4 weeks.

CDR3 size: 16 residues. Losses at the gene ends were 3 bases for V and 9 bases for J; bases not matched to a gene: 13. Germline lookup yields CDR1 SGHTA and CDR2 FQGNSA. Time point indicated: blood 2 weeks post-SBRT. Treatment specified: 15 Gy SBRT to primary tumor, nephrectomy 4 weeks later. Blood was sampled at baseline, 2 weeks and 4 weeks after SBRT. Overall study results and limits: Without pretreatment biopsies, baseline tumor clonotype presence was undetermined. From baseline, blood top tumor clonotypes peaked at 2 weeks post-radiation.

With respect to this clone: Its matching antigen is unknown.

Only in-frame clones appear in the TCRdb table, and some are missing; sequencing was by immunoSEQ multiplex PCR. The sample carries some 26,000 clones, about 85% recorded once. Sequenced material: blood, taken from a patient whose treatment included radiotherapy and nephrectomy. This chain links TRBV7-2 with TRBJ2-5; 10 positions agree with TRBD2. This TCR came from a man aged 55 to 70 with renal cell carcinoma. This chain's CDR3 is CASSLELAGTFRAQYF. The CDR3 nucleotides read TGTGCCAGCAGCTTGGAACTAGCGGGGACCTTCCGGGCCCAGTACTTC.